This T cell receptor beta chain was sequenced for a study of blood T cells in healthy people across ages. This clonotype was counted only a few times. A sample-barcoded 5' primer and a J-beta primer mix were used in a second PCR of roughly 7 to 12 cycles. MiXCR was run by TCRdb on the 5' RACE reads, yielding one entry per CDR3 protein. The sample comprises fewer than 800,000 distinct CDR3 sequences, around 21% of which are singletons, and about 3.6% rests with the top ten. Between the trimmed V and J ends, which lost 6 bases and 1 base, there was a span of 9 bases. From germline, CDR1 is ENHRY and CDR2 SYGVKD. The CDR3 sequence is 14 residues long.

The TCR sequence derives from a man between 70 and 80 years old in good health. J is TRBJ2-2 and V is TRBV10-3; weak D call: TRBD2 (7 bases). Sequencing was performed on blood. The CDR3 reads CAIRAGQNTGELFF. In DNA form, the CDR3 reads TGTGCCATCAGAGCGGGACAGAACACCGGGGAGCTGTTTTTT.